This T cell receptor (beta chain) stems from a study of regulatory T cells in long-lasting Graves disease. In this sample, this clonotype turned up many times. Arm-PCR of CDR3 regions with iRepertoire HTBI primers generated TCR beta libraries. TCRdb re-called the multiplex PCR reads through MiXCR, storing one row per CDR3 protein. The data show 600,000 to 800,000 distinct CDR3 sequences, with around 30% seen just once and under 50% held by the top ten. Noted time point: persistent/refractory GD, antithyroid drugs over 5 years with positive TRAb. RNA from PBMCs was the source of the TCR library. An endocrinology department in Xi'an, China, recruited the patients. Trimming removed 0 bases from V and 7 bases from J, with 13 bases in between. CDR3 length: 14 amino acids. Germline lookup yields CDR1 SGHRS and CDR2 YFSETQ.

The source was peripheral blood mononuclear cells (PBMCs), collected when the disease was refractory, from a patient treated with antithyroid drugs. The TCR comes from a female donor with Graves disease. This chain links TRBV5-1 with TRBJ1-2; D gene unclear. As DNA, the CDR3 is TGCGCCAGCAGCTTGGGGGCAGGCGGGAGTGGCTACACCTTC. Its translation is CASSLGAGGSGYTF.